This T cell receptor beta chain was sequenced during a study of control samples from healthy donors and cancer patients (dated by TCRdb to about 2020). Comment on this clone: Its antigen is not yet known. Base qualities are not at hand, and no much larger clone is one base apart.

Library preparation was by the immunoSEQ multiplex PCR assay. Here the immuneACCESS table is served through TCRdb, limited to in-frame sequences with V and J called. Missing clones are a known gap in these copies; in checked studies unresolved V genes cover under half, and the rest lacks a known reason. The sample records roughly 150,000 clones, 80% to 95% of which are singletons. Less than 6% of the sample is taken by the ten largest. V gives up 2 bases and J gives up 15 bases, and the segment between their germline ends measures 21 bases. Sequences KGHDR (CDR1) and SFDVKD (CDR2) are obtained from the germline V gene. The CDR3, cysteine through phenylalanine, is 15 amino acids long. The read is trimmed to its CDR3 DNA, 45 bases read in frame from base 1.

The receptor was derived from a man aged 18-30 years in good health. Sequencing input: blood. The chain was built from TRBV24-1 and TRBJ1-4, with a tentative D gene TRBD1 over 5 matching bases. The CDR3 protein: CATSDYRGGMKRVFF. Here is the DNA: TGTGCCACCAGTGATTATCGGGGCGGGATGAAAAGGGTGTTTTTT.